The next 26 T cell receptor beta chains were all read from a single sample in a study of blood T cell repertoires in COVID-19 (dated by TCRdb to 2020 to 2022). Libraries came from the immunoSEQ multiplex PCR assay. TCRdb took over this immuneACCESS table, retaining in-frame rearrangements with V and J assigned. Such tables are incomplete; in checked studies, under half of the missing clones stem from an unresolved V gene, and the remainder is unexplained. This sample lists around 110,000 clones; 84% were detected once. In total, the top ten clones hold nearly 4% of the sample. The sample consisted of PBMCs or T cells enriched from blood (not recorded which). The source is a woman younger than 45 who had recovered from COVID-19.

The J gene is TRBJ2-3, the V gene TRBV7-3; D may be TRBD2 (5 bases). The germline V and J ends were trimmed by 5 bases and 0 bases, with 9 bases remaining between them. Germline CDR1 SGHTA, CDR2 FQGTGA. The CDR3 is made up of 14 amino acids. The CDR3 DNA is TGTGCCAGCAGCCCTAGCACTAGCACAGATACGCAGTATTTT. This codes for CASSPSTSTDTQYF.

The rearrangement joins TRBV3-1 (or the pseudogene TRBV3-2) to TRBJ2-7; 7 bases are shared with TRBD2. V lost 6 bases and J lost 7; bases outside the gene matches: 15. This CDR3 has 15 amino acids. Germline CDR1 reads LGHDT; CDR2 reads YNNKEL (reference sequence). The CDR3 bases are TGTGCCAGCAGAAAGATTACTAGTAGCGGGTCTGAGCAGTACTTC. Translation gives CASRKITSSGSEQYF.

The CDR3 here is CASSQLSGAWRETQYF. The CDR3 coding sequence is TGTGCCAGCAGCCAACTTAGCGGGGCCTGGAGAGAGACCCAGTACTTC. The chain joins TRBV14 to TRBJ2-5, with 8 bases identical to TRBD2. Germline-derived CDR1 and CDR2 are SGHDN and FVKESK. V was pared by 2 bases and J by 4 bases, with 9 bases of the junction left unmatched. This CDR3 has 16 residues. The full variable domain, completed using reference TRBV14 and TRBJ2-5, is EAGVTQFPSHSVIEKGQTVTLRCDPISGHDNLYWYRRVMGKEIKFLLHFVKESKQDESGMPNNRFLAERTGGTYSTLKVQPAELEDSGVYFCASSQLSGAWRETQYFGPGTRLLVL.

Only one count was recorded for this clone. The V gene is TRBV19, the J gene TRBJ1-1; TRBD1 matches at 7 bases. Germline V gives CDR1 LNHDA, CDR2 SQIVND (reference sequence). The junction had 12 bases not matched to a gene; V was cut back by 10 bases and J by 4 bases. The CDR3 is 14 amino acids. For the CDR3, the DNA is TGTGCCACAGTAAGGGGGCGAGAGAGCACTGAAGCTTTCTTT. This encodes CATVRGRESTEAFF. The complete variable domain, with remaining parts taken from reference TRBV19 and TRBJ1-1, reads DGGITQSPKYLFRKEGQNVTLSCEQNLNHDAMYWYRQDPGQGLRLIYYSQIVNDFQKGDIAEGYSVSREKKESFPLTVTSAQKNPTAFYLCATVRGRESTEAFFGQGTRLTVV.

The chain joins TRBV5-5 to TRBJ2-7; TRBD2 matches at 15 bases. CDR1 and CDR2 (germline): SGHKS, YYEKEE (reference sequence). The V and J ends lost 4 bases and 6 bases, in that order; junction bases with no gene match: 8. The CDR3 has 16 amino acids. The CDR3 sequence: CASSPGLAGGSGEQYF. CDR3 coding DNA: TGTGCCAGCAGCCCGGGACTAGCGGGAGGTTCTGGCGAGCAGTACTTC. Complete variable domain (other parts from reference TRBV5-5 and TRBJ2-7): DAGVTQSPTHLIKTRGQQVTLRCSPISGHKSVSWYQQVLGQGPQFIFQYYEKEERGRGNFPDRFSARQFPNYSSELNVNALLLGDSALYLCASSPGLAGGSGEQYFGPGTRLTVT.

The chain combines TRBV7-6 with TRBJ1-4, with 7 bases fitting TRBD1. The CDR3 extends over 16 amino acids. The germline V gene encodes CDR1 SGHVS and CDR2 FNYEAQ. V shed 1 base and J 8 bases; nucleotides not matched to a gene: 10. The CDR3 spells CASSLGWTGPREKLFF. The CDR3, as DNA: TGTGCCAGCAGCTTAGGGTGGACAGGACCCCGGGAAAAACTGTTTTTT.

The rearrangement links TRBV24-1 to TRBJ2-1; TRBD2 is a possible D gene (6 bases). The CDR3 extends over 12 amino acids. Trimming took 7 bases from V and 13 from J, leaving 16 bases between them. Germline loops: CDR1 KGHDR, CDR2 SFDVKD. CDR3 DNA sequence: TGTGCCACCAGCCCCGGGACTCCGTCACAGTTCTTC. Translating gives CATSPGTPSQFF.

This chain joins TRBV10-2 and TRBJ1-5; 7 bases fit TRBD1. The CDR3 totals 13 residues. V shed 6 bases, J shed 4 bases, and the junction held 3 bases outside the gene matches. Germline CDR1 and CDR2: WSHSY and SAAADI. CDR3 protein: CASSIQGNQPQHF. The CDR3 DNA sequence: TGCGCCAGCAGCATACAGGGGAATCAGCCCCAGCATTTT.

The rearrangement links TRBV7-2 to TRBJ2-1; 11 bases are a match to TRBD2. Germline V gene sequence: CDR1 SGHTA, CDR2 FQGNSA. The CDR3 runs 13 residues. V trimming: 9 bases; J trimming: 6 bases; junction bases outside the gene matches: 4. CDR3 in amino acids: CASTSGRGNEQFF. Written as DNA, the CDR3 is TGTGCCAGTACTAGCGGGAGAGGCAATGAGCAGTTCTTC.

This clone was counted between two and nine times. The rearrangement links TRBV9 to TRBJ1-5; D unclear. Per the germline V gene, CDR1 is SGDLS and CDR2 is YYNGEE. The CDR3 has 12 residues. V was trimmed by 3 bases and J by 15 bases, leaving 16 bases between them. CDR3 DNA sequence: TGTGCCAGCAGCGCCCGGGGTGACGACCTGCATTTT. As protein: CASSARGDDLHF.

The V gene is TRBV7-2, the J gene TRBJ2-7; 10 nucleotides match TRBD2. V lost 3 bases, J lost 0 bases, and 5 bases stayed unmatched. CDR1 is SGHTA and CDR2 is FQGNSA in the germline V gene. The CDR3 runs to 16 residues. CDR3 in amino acids: CASSLSSGRFSYEQYF. In DNA form, the CDR3 reads TGTGCCAGCAGCTTGAGTAGCGGGAGGTTCTCCTACGAGCAGTACTTC.

CDR3 region: CASSLVTGHYEQYF. The CDR3, as DNA: TGTGCCAGCAGTTTAGTCACAGGGCACTACGAGCAGTACTTC. This sequence joins TRBV27 and TRBJ2-7; maybe TRBD1 (6 bases). CDR3 length: 14 amino acids. The V and J ends lost 2 bases and 3 bases respectively, with 11 bases between them. Germline CDR1 and CDR2: MNHEY and SMNVEV (reference sequence).

The CDR3 here is CASSLALVSSGTDTQYF. Written as DNA, the CDR3 is TGTGCCAGCAGCTTGGCCTTGGTGTCTAGCGGCACAGATACGCAGTATTTT. The gene calls are TRBV5-6 and TRBJ2-3; weak D call: TRBD2 (6 bases). CDR1 and CDR2 (germline): SGHDT, YYEEEE. The CDR3 spans 17 residues. The V and J ends lost 0 bases and 1 base respectively, with 15 bases between them.

A note on this clone: A much larger clone sits a single nucleotide away, making a read error possible. The CDR3 here is CASREREKVYEQYF. Written as DNA, the CDR3 is TGTGCCAGCAGGGAGAGAGAGAAGGTCTACGAGCAGTACTTC. The rearrangement links TRBV28 to TRBJ2-7; D ambiguous. This CDR3 is built from 14 residues. V lost 6 bases and J lost 3, with 15 bases in between. CDR1 and CDR2 (germline): MDHEN, SYDVKM.

This clone occurred a few times. The chain carries TRBV2 and TRBJ2-7; TRBD1 matches at 8 bases. The CDR3 has 15 residues. The V segment lost 8 bases and the J segment 2 bases; nucleotides outside the gene matches: 11. Per germline, CDR1 SNHLY and CDR2 FYNNEI. The CDR3 sequence: CASLRQGASPYEQYF. The CDR3 DNA follows: TGTGCCAGCCTCAGGCAGGGGGCTTCACCCTACGAGCAGTACTTC.

The gene calls are TRBV7-9 and TRBJ2-1, with 11 bases fitting TRBD2. J was trimmed by 5 bases and V by 5 bases; bases with no gene match: 5. Germline values: CDR1 SEHNR, CDR2 FQNEAQ (reference sequence). The CDR3 loop spans 15 amino acids. DNA of the CDR3: TGTGCCAGCAGCCAGACTAGCGGGACCGACAATGAGCAGTTCTTC. It encodes CASSQTSGTDNEQFF. Full variable domain (outside the CDR3, taken from reference TRBV7-9 and TRBJ2-1): DTGVSQNPRHKITKRGQNVTFRCDPISEHNRLYWYRQTLGQGPEFLTYFQNEAQLEKSRLLSDRFSAERPKGSFSTLEIQRTEQGDSAMYLCASSQTSGTDNEQFFGPGTRLTVL.

This chain links TRBV4-3 with TRBJ2-7; 9 bases are a match to TRBD1. The CDR3 consists of 16 residues. The V segment lost 0 bases and the J segment 4 bases; nucleotides outside the gene matches: 7. CDR1 is LGHNA, CDR2 YSLEER, per germline. CDR3: CASSQDLGDREYEQYF. The CDR3 region has the DNA TGCGCCAGCAGCCAAGATCTTGGGGACAGGGAGTACGAGCAGTACTTC.

The V and J genes are TRBV15 and TRBJ1-5; D remains unclear. The V gene's germline CDR1 is LNHNV and CDR2 YYDKDF (reference sequence). The V end was cut by 5 bases, the J end by 7 bases, with 9 bases between. CDR3 size: 12 residues. The CDR3 spells CATSLPGQPQHF. Written as DNA, the CDR3 is TGTGCCACCAGCCTACCGGGGCAGCCCCAGCATTTT.

V gene TRBV4-1 combines with J gene TRBJ2-1; no definite D call. This CDR3 is 13 amino acids long. Germline V CDR1 and CDR2: MGHRA, YSYEKL. Trimming cost V 4 bases and J 6 bases, with 10 bases left between them. The CDR3 DNA sequence: TGCGCCAGCAGCCCCCCCACATCCAATGAGCAGTTCTTC. It encodes CASSPPTSNEQFF.

This sequence joins TRBV30 and TRBJ2-2; possible D gene TRBD2, 6 bases. Trimming cost V 5 bases and J 2 bases, with 12 bases left between them. Germline V gene sequence: CDR1 GTSNPN, CDR2 SVGIG (reference sequence). The CDR3 has 14 amino acids. The CDR3 DNA reads TGTGCCTGGTCTGCCGGGGGTAACACCGGGGAGCTGTTTTTT. It translates to CAWSAGGNTGELFF.

The genes are TRBV5-4 and TRBJ2-1, with 9 bases matching TRBD2. The CDR3 runs to 15 residues. The germline V gene has CDR1 SGHNT and CDR2 YYREEE (reference sequence). With V trimmed by 4 bases and J by 5 bases, 7 bases remained unmatched. The CDR3 sequence is CASSPGLALNNEQFF. CDR3 nucleotide sequence: TGTGCCAGCAGCCCCGGACTAGCGTTGAACAATGAGCAGTTCTTC.

The chain carries TRBV7-9 and TRBJ1-1; tentative D call: TRBD1 (6 bases). V was clipped by 6 bases and J by 5 bases, with 19 bases between them. From germline, CDR1 is SEHNR and CDR2 FQNEAQ (reference sequence). This CDR3 contains 15 residues. The CDR3 DNA reads TGTGCCAGCAGACCGAACAGGGCAGGGCGAACTGAAGCTTTCTTT. It is translated as CASRPNRAGRTEAFF.

The chain is built from TRBV6-4 and TRBJ2-1; TRBD2 matches 11 bases. Germline CDR1 reads MRHNA; CDR2 reads SNTAGT. V lost 3 bases and J lost 7; bases outside the gene matches: 5. This CDR3 has 15 amino acids. The CDR3 loop reads CASSESASGRNEQFF. For the CDR3, the DNA is TGTGCCAGCAGTGAATCGGCTAGCGGGAGGAATGAGCAGTTCTTC.

To note about this clone: The same CDR3 arises from other DNA sequences in this sample as well. V and J are TRBV28 and TRBJ2-7; maybe TRBD1 (5 bases). Germline CDR1 reads MDHEN; CDR2 reads SYDVKM. CDR3 length: 14 amino acids. Trimming pared 2 bases from V and 0 bases from J, leaving 8 bases between. The CDR3: CASSLLGLSYEQYF. Here the CDR3 DNA reads TGTGCCAGCAGTTTACTGGGGCTCTCCTACGAGCAGTACTTC. Full variable domain (remainder filled in from reference TRBV28 and TRBJ2-7): DVKVTQSSRYLVKRTGEKVFLECVQDMDHENMFWYRQDPGLGLRLIYFSYDVKMKEKGDIPEGYSVSREKKERFSLILESASTNQTSMYLCASSLLGLSYEQYFGPGTRLTVT.

As DNA, the CDR3 is TGTGCCAGCGGACATACAGGGTCGAACACTGAAGCTTTCTTT. It translates to CASGHTGSNTEAFF. V gene TRBV6-5 combines with J gene TRBJ1-1; D might be TRBD1 (6 bases). This CDR3 has 14 amino acids. Trimming removed 8 bases at V and 1 base at J, with 14 bases between. Germline V lookup: CDR1 MNHEY, CDR2 SVGAGI.

This clone has just a few counts. The V and J genes are TRBV4-1 and TRBJ2-2; possibly TRBD1 for D (5 bases). Germline V gene lookup returns CDR1 MGHRA and CDR2 YSYEKL. There are 16 residues in the CDR3. Deletions cut 2 bases from V and 4 bases from J, with 14 bases between. The CDR3 loop reads CASSQTGTIATGELFF. The DNA for the CDR3 is TGCGCCAGCAGCCAAACAGGAACCATAGCCACCGGGGAGCTGTTTTTT.